The 9 T cell receptor beta chains presented below share a single source sample, sequenced in a study of blood T cells in healthy people across ages. The authors ran a second PCR of 7 to 11 cycles using a sample-barcoded 5' primer and a J-beta primer mix. TCRdb re-derived calls from the 5' RACE reads in MiXCR, one entry per CDR3 protein. This sample has around 670,000 distinct CDR3 sequences, with approximately 30% found just once. The sequenced material came from blood. These receptors originate from an elderly woman in good health.

In this sample, this clonotype turned up many times. The chain has TRBV11-1 and TRBJ2-3, with no clear D. The CDR3 runs 13 residues. The ends were cut back, 1 base at V and 5 bases at J, with 7 bases in the middle. Germline-derived CDR1 and CDR2 are SGHAT and FQDESV (reference sequence). CDR3 amino acids: CASSLDTGDTQYF. CDR3 DNA: TGTGCCAGCAGCTTAGACACGGGAGATACGCAGTATTTT.

The chain recombines TRBV20-1 with TRBJ2-1; TRBD2 aligns across 11 bases. CDR3 length: 14 residues. Germline assignment: CDR1 DFQATT and CDR2 SNEGSKA (reference sequence). V shed 6 bases, J shed 3 bases, and the junction held 4 bases outside the gene matches. CDR3 DNA: TGCAGTGCCCAGACTAGCGGGGACTACAATGAGCAGTTCTTC. Translation: CSAQTSGDYNEQFF.

V gene TRBV29-1 combines with J gene TRBJ2-7; either TRBD1 or TRBD2 may supply D (6 bases each). Germline loops: CDR1 SQVTM, CDR2 ANQGSEA. The length of the CDR3 is 16 residues. Trimming removed 3 bases at V and 6 bases at J, with 24 bases between. The CDR3 loop reads CSVESSQRYGGGEQYF. DNA of the CDR3: TGCAGCGTTGAGAGTAGCCAGAGGTACGGGGGCGGCGAGCAGTACTTC.

This clonotype was detected a few times. A read error may account for a junction end that differs from germline. This rearrangement joins TRBV15 to TRBJ1-2; tentatively, D is TRBD1 (5 bases). The germline V gene has CDR1 LNHNV and CDR2 YYDKDF (reference sequence). This CDR3 has 15 residues. The DNA for the CDR3 is TGTGCCCCCAGCAGCTTAAACGGGAGGGACTATGGCAACACCTTC. It translates to CAPSSLNGRDYGNTF. The full variable domain, with the rest looked up from reference TRBV15 and TRBJ1-2, is DAMVIQNPRYQVTQFGKPVTLSCSQTLNHNVMYWYQQKSSQAPKLLFHYYDKDFNNEADTPDNFQSRRPNTSFCFLDIRSPGLGDTAMYLCAPSSLNGRDYGNTFGSGTRLTVV.

At least ten counts were recorded for this clonotype. The chain employs TRBV7-2 and TRBJ2-3; TRBD2 matches 8 bases. The length of the CDR3 is 18 residues. Germline values: CDR1 SGHTA, CDR2 FQGNSA. V shed 5 bases and J 2 bases; nucleotides not matched to a gene: 15. CDR3 in amino acids: CASSATSDSGDHTDTQYF. CDR3 DNA sequence: TGTGCCAGCAGCGCAACGTCGGATAGCGGGGACCACACAGATACGCAGTATTTT. The complete variable domain, with remaining parts taken from reference TRBV7-2 and TRBJ2-3, reads GAGVSQSPSNKVTEKGKDVELRCDPISGHTALYWYRQSLGQGLEFLIYFQGNSAPDKSGLPSDRFSAERTGGSVSTLTIQRTQQEDSAVYLCASSATSDSGDHTDTQYFGPGTRLTVL.

This clonotype was detected only a few times. The rearrangement joins TRBV2 to TRBJ2-3; 7 nucleotides match TRBD1. Per the germline V gene, CDR1 is SNHLY and CDR2 is FYNNEI. V lost 5 bases and J lost 2; bases outside the gene matches: 4. The CDR3 runs 14 residues. The DNA of the CDR3 is TGTGCCAGCAGTAGACAGGGTACCACAGATACGCAGTATTTT. Translated: CASSRQGTTDTQYF.

The chain links TRBV15 to TRBJ1-1; D unclear. CDR3 length: 15 residues. V lost 0 bases and J lost 1, with 9 bases in between. Germline-derived CDR1 and CDR2 are LNHNV and YYDKDF (reference sequence). The DNA for the CDR3 is TGTGCCACCAGCAGAGATCCAGGATGGAACACTGAAGCTTTCTTT. Translated, it gives CATSRDPGWNTEAFF.

This clonotype appeared many times. This rearrangement joins TRBV5-8 to TRBJ2-3; 10 nucleotides line up with TRBD2. This CDR3 spans 15 amino acids. Per germline, CDR1 SGHTS and CDR2 YDEGEE. Trimming cost V 2 bases and J 1 base; bases outside gene matches: 1. The CDR3 region has the DNA TGTGCCAGCAGCTTCAGCGGGGGGGGCACAGATACGCAGTATTTT. As protein: CASSFSGGGTDTQYF.

This clonotype showed up many times. The rearrangement joins TRBV5-8 to TRBJ1-1; D gene uncertain. Germline CDR1 reads SGHTS; CDR2 reads YDEGEE. V was shortened by 4 bases and J by 6 bases, with 10 bases between the two germline ends. This CDR3 contains 12 residues. The CDR3: CASSPHRAEAFF. CDR3 coding DNA: TGTGCCAGCAGCCCACACCGGGCTGAAGCTTTCTTT.